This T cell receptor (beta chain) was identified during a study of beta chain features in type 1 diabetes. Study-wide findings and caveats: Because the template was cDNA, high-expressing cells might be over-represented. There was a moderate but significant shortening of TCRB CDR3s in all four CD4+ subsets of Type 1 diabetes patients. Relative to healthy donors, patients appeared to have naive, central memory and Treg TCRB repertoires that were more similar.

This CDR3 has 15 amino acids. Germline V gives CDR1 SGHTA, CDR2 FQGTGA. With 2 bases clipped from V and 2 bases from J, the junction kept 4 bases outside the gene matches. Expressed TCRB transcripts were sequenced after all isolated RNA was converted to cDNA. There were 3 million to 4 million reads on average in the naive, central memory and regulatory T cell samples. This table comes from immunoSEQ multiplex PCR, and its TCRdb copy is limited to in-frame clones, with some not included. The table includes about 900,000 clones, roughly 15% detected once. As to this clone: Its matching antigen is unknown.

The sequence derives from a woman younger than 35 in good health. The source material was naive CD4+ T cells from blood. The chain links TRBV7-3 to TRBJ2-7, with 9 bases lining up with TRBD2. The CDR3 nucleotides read TGTGCCAGCAGCTTAGCCTCTAGCGGGACCTACGAGCAGTACTTC. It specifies CASSLASSGTYEQYF.